This is a list of T cell receptor beta chains from one sample in a study of blood T cell repertoires in COVID-19. Sequencing used immunoSEQ multiplex PCR; TCRdb keeps in-frame clones, though not all of them. This sample has 200,000 to 300,000 clones, with roughly nine tenths found just once. Material: peripheral blood. These receptors were obtained from a man in his forties who had recovered from COVID-19. Both conserved end residues are part of each CDR3. A D gene is named only where the DNA matches it firmly. Only part of the rows carry a size: once, few, many, or a class if the clone is expanded.

TGTGCCAGCAGCCCGCTCGCGGCCCCCTACGAGCAGTACTTC	CASSPLAAPYEQYF	.	TRBJ2-7	.	TRBV6-5
TGTGCCAGCAGTCAGAACGGGACTAGCGGGGGAAACCATTCCAGGTCCTACAATGAGCAGTTCTTC	CASSQNGTSGGNHSRSYNEQFF	.	TRBJ2-1	TRBD2	TRBV6-6
TGTGCCAGCAGTTACCACGGAGAGACCCAGTACTTC	CASSYHGETQYF	.	TRBJ2-5	.	TRBV6-5
TGTGCCAGCTCACCGAGGGGGCTGGAAGAGCAGTACTTC	CASSPRGLEEQYF	.	TRBJ2-7	TRBD1	TRBV18
TGTGCCAGCAGTGACTCGGGGGGGGCAGCAGATACGCAGTATTTT	CASSDSGGAADTQYF	.	TRBJ2-3	.	TRBV6-4
TGTGCCAGCAGCTTCGAGGGTGGAGTCTCGAACGAGCAGTACTTC	CASSFEGGVSNEQYF	few	TRBJ2-7	.	TRBV13
TGTGCCAGCGGCCCGGGACAGGCCTTCTACGAGCAGTACTTC	CASGPGQAFYEQYF	.	TRBJ2-7	TRBD1	TRBV6-5
TGTGCCAGCAGCGTAGGTGGGGTGGGAGGAACTGAAGCTTTCTTT	CASSVGGVGGTEAFF	.	TRBJ1-1	.	TRBV9
TGTGCCAGCTCACCACTCCCGGCGGGTAATCAAGAGACCCAGTACTTC	CASSPLPAGNQETQYF	.	TRBJ2-5	.	TRBV18
TGTGCCAGCAGTTTTATTTACGGGATTGAGCCCCAGCATTTT	CASSFIYGIEPQHF	.	TRBJ1-5	.	TRBV27
TGCAGCGTCTCCCCGGTGGGCCAGCCCCAGCATTTT	CSVSPVGQPQHF	once	TRBJ1-5	.	TRBV29-1